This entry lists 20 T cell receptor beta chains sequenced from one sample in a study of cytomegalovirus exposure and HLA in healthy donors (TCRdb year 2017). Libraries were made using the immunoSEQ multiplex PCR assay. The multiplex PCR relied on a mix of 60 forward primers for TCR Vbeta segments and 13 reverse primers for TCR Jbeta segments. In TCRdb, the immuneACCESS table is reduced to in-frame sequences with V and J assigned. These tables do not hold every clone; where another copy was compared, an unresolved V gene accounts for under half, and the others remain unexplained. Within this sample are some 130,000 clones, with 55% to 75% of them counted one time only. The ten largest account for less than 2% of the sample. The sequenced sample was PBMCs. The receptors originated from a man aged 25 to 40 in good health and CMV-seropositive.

The CDR3 region has the DNA TGTGCCAGCAGCTTAGTGGGCAGTAAGTTCCCCTACGAGCAGTACTTC. This codes for CASSLVGSKFPYEQYF. The chain has TRBV11-2 and TRBJ2-7; no clear D. CDR1 is SGHAT, CDR2 FQNNGV, per germline. CDR3 length: 16 residues. V was pared by 1 base and J by 2 bases, with 15 bases between.

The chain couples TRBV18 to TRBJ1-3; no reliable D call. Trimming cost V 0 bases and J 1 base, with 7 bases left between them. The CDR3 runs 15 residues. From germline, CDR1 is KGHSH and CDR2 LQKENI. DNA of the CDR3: TGTGCCAGCTCACCACCGGAGAGATCTGGAAACACCATATATTTT. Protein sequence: CASSPPERSGNTIYF. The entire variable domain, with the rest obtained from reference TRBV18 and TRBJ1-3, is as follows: NAGVMQNPRHLVRRRGQEARLRCSPMKGHSHVYWYRQLPEEGLKFMVYLQKENIIDESGMPKERFSAEFPKEGPSILRIQQVVRGDSAAYFCASSPPERSGNTIYFGEGSWLTVV.

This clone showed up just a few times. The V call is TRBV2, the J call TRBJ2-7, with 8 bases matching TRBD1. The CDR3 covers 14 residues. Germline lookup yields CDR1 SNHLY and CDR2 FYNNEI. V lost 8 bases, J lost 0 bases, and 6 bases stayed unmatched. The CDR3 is CASDSGGASYEQYF. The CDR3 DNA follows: TGTGCCAGCGACTCAGGGGGCGCCTCCTACGAGCAGTACTTC.

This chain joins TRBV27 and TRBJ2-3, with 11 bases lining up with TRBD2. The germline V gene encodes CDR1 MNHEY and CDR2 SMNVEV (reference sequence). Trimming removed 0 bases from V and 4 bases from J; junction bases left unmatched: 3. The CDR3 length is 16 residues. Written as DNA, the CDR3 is TGTGCCAGCAGTTTATCTAGCGGGAGGGCCCCAGATACGCAGTATTTT. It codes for CASSLSSGRAPDTQYF.

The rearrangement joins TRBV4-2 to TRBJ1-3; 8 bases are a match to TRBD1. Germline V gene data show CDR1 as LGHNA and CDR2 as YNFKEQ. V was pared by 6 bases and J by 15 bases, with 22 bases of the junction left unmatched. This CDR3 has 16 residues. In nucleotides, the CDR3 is TGTGCCAGCAGTTATTTAGTAGGGACAGGACCAGAACCGCAATATTTT. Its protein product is CASSYLVGTGPEPQYF.

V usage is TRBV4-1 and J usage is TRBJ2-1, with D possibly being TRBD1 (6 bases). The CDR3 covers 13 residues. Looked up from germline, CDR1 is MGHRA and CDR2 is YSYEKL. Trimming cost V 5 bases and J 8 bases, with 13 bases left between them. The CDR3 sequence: CASSAQQGYEQFF. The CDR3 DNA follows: TGCGCCAGCAGCGCTCAACAGGGTTATGAGCAGTTCTTC.

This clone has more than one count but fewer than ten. CDR3 coding DNA: TGTGCCAGCAGTCACAGGCTTGCTGGGGCCAACGTCCTGACTTTC. Its protein product is CASSHRLAGANVLTF. The chain is built from TRBV6-5 and TRBJ2-6; possible D gene TRBD1, 5 bases. CDR1 is MNHEY and CDR2 is SVGAGI in the germline V gene. The germline V and J ends were trimmed by 5 bases and 2 bases, with 10 bases remaining between them. This CDR3 is built from 15 residues.

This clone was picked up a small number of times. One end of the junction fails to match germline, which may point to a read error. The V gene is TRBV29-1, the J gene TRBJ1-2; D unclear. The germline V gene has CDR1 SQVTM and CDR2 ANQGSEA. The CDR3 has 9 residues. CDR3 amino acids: CSVEDRGIF. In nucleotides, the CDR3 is TGCAGCGTTGAAGATCGGGGAATCTTC. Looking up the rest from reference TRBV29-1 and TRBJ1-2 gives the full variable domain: SAVISQKPSRDICQRGTSLTIQCQVDSQVTMMFWYRQQPGQSLTLIATANQGSEATYESGFVIDKFPISRPNLTFSTLTVSNMSPEDSSIYLCSVEDRGIFGSGTRLTVV.

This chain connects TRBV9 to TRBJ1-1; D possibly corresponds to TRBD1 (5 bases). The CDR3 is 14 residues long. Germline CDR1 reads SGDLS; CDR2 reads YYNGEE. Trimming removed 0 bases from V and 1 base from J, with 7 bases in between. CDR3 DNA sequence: TGTGCCAGCAGCGTAGGGGGCACGAACACTGAAGCTTTCTTT. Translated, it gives CASSVGGTNTEAFF.

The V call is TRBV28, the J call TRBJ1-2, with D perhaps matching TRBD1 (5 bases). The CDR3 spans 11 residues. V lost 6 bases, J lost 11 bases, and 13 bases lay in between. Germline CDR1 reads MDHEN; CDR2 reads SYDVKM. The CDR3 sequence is CASRAGTGYTF. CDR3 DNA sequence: TGTGCCAGCAGGGCCGGGACTGGATACACCTTC.

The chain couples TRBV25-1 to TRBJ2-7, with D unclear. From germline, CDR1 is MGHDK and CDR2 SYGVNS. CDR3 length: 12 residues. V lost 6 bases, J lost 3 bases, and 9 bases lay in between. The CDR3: CASSLSVYEQYF. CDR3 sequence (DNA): TGTGCCAGCAGCCTGTCGGTCTACGAGCAGTACTTC.

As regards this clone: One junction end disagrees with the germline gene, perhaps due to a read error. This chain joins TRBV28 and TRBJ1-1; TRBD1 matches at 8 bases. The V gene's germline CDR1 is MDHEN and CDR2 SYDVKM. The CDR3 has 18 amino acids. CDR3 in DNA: TGTGCCAGCACTTTACCCCCCGGCAGGGGGCAAATGGGCACTGAAGCTTTCTTT. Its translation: CASTLPPGRGQMGTEAFF.

The CDR3 region has the DNA TGCGCCAGCAGCTTGGGGGTCTCGGCTCAAAGGAGCACTGAGCAGTTCTTC. Translated, it gives CASSLGVSAQRSTEQFF. The chain has TRBV5-1 and TRBJ2-1; D ambiguous. This CDR3 comprises 17 residues. CDR1 and CDR2 from the germline V gene are SGHRS and YFSETQ. V lost 0 bases and J lost 9, with 22 bases in between.

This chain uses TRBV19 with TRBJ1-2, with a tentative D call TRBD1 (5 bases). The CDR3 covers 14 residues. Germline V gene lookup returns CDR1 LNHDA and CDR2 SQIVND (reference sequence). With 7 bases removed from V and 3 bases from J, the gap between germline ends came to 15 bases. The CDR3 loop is CASKPWGKDYGYTF. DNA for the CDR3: TGTGCCAGTAAGCCCTGGGGCAAGGACTATGGCTACACCTTC.

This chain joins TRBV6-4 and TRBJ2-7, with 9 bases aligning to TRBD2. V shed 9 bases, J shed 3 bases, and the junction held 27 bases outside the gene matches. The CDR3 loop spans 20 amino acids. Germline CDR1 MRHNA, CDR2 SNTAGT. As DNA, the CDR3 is TGTGCCAGTCCAGGCTCCGAGCCCGACCACTTAGCGGGAGAAGGCTACGAGCAGTACTTC. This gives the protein CASPGSEPDHLAGEGYEQYF.

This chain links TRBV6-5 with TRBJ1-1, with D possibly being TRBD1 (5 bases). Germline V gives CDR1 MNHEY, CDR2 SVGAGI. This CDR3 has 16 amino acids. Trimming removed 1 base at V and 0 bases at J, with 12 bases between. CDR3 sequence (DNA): TGTGCCAGCAGTTACTACACAGGCCTCATGAACACTGAAGCTTTCTTT. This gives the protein CASSYYTGLMNTEAFF.

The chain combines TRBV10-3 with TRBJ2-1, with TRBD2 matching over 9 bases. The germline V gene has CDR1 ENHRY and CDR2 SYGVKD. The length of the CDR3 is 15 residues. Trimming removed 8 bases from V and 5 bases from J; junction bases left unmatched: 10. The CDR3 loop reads CAIFGTTSGHNEQFF. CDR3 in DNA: TGTGCCATCTTTGGGACGACTAGCGGACACAATGAGCAGTTCTTC.

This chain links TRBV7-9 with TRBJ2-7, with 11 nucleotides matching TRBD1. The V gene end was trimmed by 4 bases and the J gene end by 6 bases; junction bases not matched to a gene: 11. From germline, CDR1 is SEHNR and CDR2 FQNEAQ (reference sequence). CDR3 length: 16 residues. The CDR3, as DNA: TGTGCCAGCAGCTCTCACCGGGACAGGGGGGCCTTCGAGCAGTACTTC. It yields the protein CASSSHRDRGAFEQYF. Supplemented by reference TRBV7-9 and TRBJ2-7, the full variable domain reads DTGVSQNPRHKITKRGQNVTFRCDPISEHNRLYWYRQTLGQGPEFLTYFQNEAQLEKSRLLSDRFSAERPKGSFSTLEIQRTEQGDSAMYLCASSSHRDRGAFEQYFGPGTRLTVT.

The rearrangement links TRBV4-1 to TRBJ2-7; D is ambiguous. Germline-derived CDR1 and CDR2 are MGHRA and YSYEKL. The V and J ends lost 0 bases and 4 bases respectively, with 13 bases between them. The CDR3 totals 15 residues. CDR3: CASSQESRSGYEQYF. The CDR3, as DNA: TGCGCCAGCAGCCAAGAGTCGCGGTCCGGTTACGAGCAGTACTTC.

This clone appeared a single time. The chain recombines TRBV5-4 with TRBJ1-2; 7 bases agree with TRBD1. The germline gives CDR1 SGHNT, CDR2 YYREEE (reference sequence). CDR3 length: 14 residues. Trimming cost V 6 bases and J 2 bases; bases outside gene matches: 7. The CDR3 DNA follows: TGTGCCAGCACCCCGGGACAGAAAAACTATGGCTACACCTTC. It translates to CASTPGQKNYGYTF.